What follows are 20 T cell receptor beta chains derived from one specimen sequenced in a study of shared clonotypes between healthy human individuals. TCRdb keeps only in-frame clones here, not all; method: immunoSEQ multiplex PCR. The sample includes over a million clones, around 97% seen only once; the top ten take 0.95% to 1.5%. The sample was naive CD4+ T cells sorted from blood. Subset denoted: CD45RA+ positively selected. The receptor source for this set is a young man in good health.

The rearrangement joins TRBV5-1 to TRBJ1-3; D uncertain. Germline lookup yields CDR1 SGHRS and CDR2 YFSETQ. The length of the CDR3 is 15 residues. V was trimmed by 1 base and J by 8 bases, leaving 16 bases between them. The CDR3 is CASSLSLTSGDTIYF. CDR3 DNA sequence: TGCGCCAGCAGCTTGAGTTTAACGAGTGGGGACACCATATATTTT. Supplemented by reference TRBV5-1 and TRBJ1-3, the full variable domain reads KAGVTQTPRYLIKTRGQQVTLSCSPISGHRSVSWYQQTPGQGLQFLFEYFSETQRNKGNFPGRFSGRQFSNSRSEMNVSTLELGDSALYLCASSLSLTSGDTIYFGEGSWLTVV.

This rearrangement joins TRBV28 to TRBJ2-5; 7 nucleotides align to TRBD2. V was pared by 5 bases and J by 5 bases, with 5 bases of the junction left unmatched. The germline gives CDR1 MDHEN, CDR2 SYDVKM. The length of the CDR3 is 13 residues. The CDR3 spells CASSGGGRETQYF. CDR3 nucleotide sequence: TGTGCCAGCAGTGGCGGGGGAAGGGAGACCCAGTACTTC. Combining the CDR3 with reference TRBV28 and TRBJ2-5 gives the whole variable domain DVKVTQSSRYLVKRTGEKVFLECVQDMDHENMFWYRQDPGLGLRLIYFSYDVKMKEKGDIPEGYSVSREKKERFSLILESASTNQTSMYLCASSGGGRETQYFGPGTRLLVL.

The V call is TRBV10-3, the J call TRBJ2-7, with a tentative D call TRBD1 (6 bases). Trimming removed 1 base at V and 2 bases at J, with 12 bases between. This CDR3 has 15 amino acids. The germline V gene encodes CDR1 ENHRY and CDR2 SYGVKD. The CDR3 sequence is CAISEYGQLTYEQYF. CDR3 nucleotides: TGTGCCATCAGTGAGTACGGACAGCTAACCTACGAGCAGTACTTC.

The rearrangement links TRBV11-2 to TRBJ2-7; 7 bases match TRBD1. CDR1 is SGHAT and CDR2 is FQNNGV in the germline V gene. V shed 4 bases and J 3 bases; nucleotides not matched to a gene: 6. The CDR3 covers 14 residues. CDR3 protein: CASSSETGYYEQYF. CDR3 nucleotides: TGTGCCAGCAGCTCGGAGACAGGGTACTACGAGCAGTACTTC.

With regard to this clone: Other DNA sequences from this sample encode an identical CDR3 as well. V is TRBV5-6 and J is TRBJ2-3; 7 nucleotides line up with TRBD2. The ends lost 2 bases at V and 1 base at J; junction bases unmatched: 4. Germline CDR1 is SGHDT and CDR2 is YYEEEE. The CDR3 consists of 15 residues. CDR3 region: CASSLRTSGTDTQYF. CDR3 sequence (DNA): TGTGCCAGCAGCTTAAGAACTAGCGGCACAGATACGCAGTATTTT.

V is TRBV2 and J is TRBJ2-7; 11 nucleotides match TRBD2. This CDR3 is 15 amino acids long. CDR1 and CDR2 (germline): SNHLY, FYNNEI. V shed 6 bases, J shed 3 bases, and the junction held 7 bases outside the gene matches. The CDR3 region is CASRDGLAGHYEQYF. The CDR3 DNA reads as TGTGCCAGCAGAGACGGACTAGCGGGTCACTACGAGCAGTACTTC.

In this sample, this clone turned up once. The chain carries TRBV10-2 and TRBJ2-1; D unresolved. Between the trimmed V and J ends, which lost 0 bases and 3 bases, there was a span of 6 bases. This CDR3 spans 14 amino acids. CDR1 and CDR2 from the germline V gene are WSHSY and SAAADI. CDR3 sequence (DNA): TGCGCCAGCAGTGAGTCAGCCTACTACAATGAGCAGTTCTTC. This gives the protein CASSESAYYNEQFF.

This rearrangement joins TRBV7-2 to TRBJ2-7; 9 nucleotides agree with TRBD1. The CDR3 consists of 14 residues. J was trimmed by 4 bases and V by 5 bases; bases with no gene match: 6. Germline V gives CDR1 SGHTA, CDR2 FQGNSA. The CDR3 sequence is CASSARTGDYEQYF. DNA of the CDR3: TGTGCCAGCAGCGCCCGGACAGGGGATTACGAGCAGTACTTC.

The rearrangement links TRBV7-2 to TRBJ2-7, with D possibly TRBD2 on 5 matching bases. Germline V lookup: CDR1 SGHTA, CDR2 FQGNSA. The CDR3 totals 16 residues. The V end was cut by 2 bases, the J end by 2 bases, with 16 bases between. CDR3 loop: CASSLRLAGLTYEQYF. CDR3 DNA sequence: TGTGCCAGCAGCTTACGGTTGGCGGGTCTAACCTACGAGCAGTACTTC.

The chain recombines TRBV5-1 with TRBJ1-1, with D possibly being TRBD1 (6 bases). Trimming took off 0 bases at V and 12 bases at J, with 12 bases between the two ends. The V gene's germline CDR1 is SGHRS and CDR2 YFSETQ. This CDR3 spans 12 amino acids. CDR3 in amino acids: CASSLAEGVTFF. The CDR3 DNA reads TGCGCCAGCAGCTTGGCCGAGGGGGTGACTTTCTTT.

The chain employs TRBV7-8 and TRBJ1-2; D not certain. Germline V lookup: CDR1 SGHVS, CDR2 FQNEAQ. V was pared by 2 bases and J by 0 bases, with 4 bases between. This CDR3 contains 13 residues. DNA of the CDR3: TGTGCCAGCAGCTTAAAAGCTAACTATGGCTACACCTTC. Amino acids: CASSLKANYGYTF.

The V call is TRBV7-2, the J call TRBJ2-5, with no clear D. CDR1 is SGHTA and CDR2 is FQGNSA in the germline V gene. CDR3 length: 13 amino acids. Trimming took off 10 bases at V and 8 bases at J, with 20 bases between the two ends. Here the CDR3 reads CATTPRSGITQYF. The CDR3 DNA follows: TGTGCCACCACCCCCAGAAGTGGGATTACCCAGTACTTC.

The J gene is TRBJ2-6, the V gene TRBV7-9; TRBD1 is a possible D gene (5 bases). Germline values: CDR1 SEHNR, CDR2 FQNEAQ (reference sequence). The CDR3 has 17 amino acids. V lost 5 bases and J 0 bases, leaving 14 bases between the germline ends. CDR3 sequence reads: CASSPRQSFSGANVLTF. DNA of the CDR3: TGTGCCAGCAGCCCGAGACAGTCCTTCTCTGGGGCCAACGTCCTGACTTTC.

J is TRBJ1-1 and V is TRBV28, with D uncertain. V dropped 6 bases and J dropped 0 bases, with 8 bases sitting between them. Germline V gene lookup returns CDR1 MDHEN and CDR2 SYDVKM. The CDR3 covers 13 residues. This chain's CDR3 is CASSRNMNTEAFF. The CDR3 DNA follows: TGTGCCAGCAGCCGAAATATGAACACTGAAGCTTTCTTT.

V gene TRBV6-5 combines with J gene TRBJ1-1, with D maybe TRBD1 (5 bases). V gave up 2 bases and J gave up 7 bases, with 14 bases separating them. The CDR3 runs 14 residues. Germline V gene data show CDR1 as MNHEY and CDR2 as SVGAGI. The CDR3 spells CASSYRQGLNEAFF. For the CDR3, the DNA is TGTGCCAGCAGTTACCGGCAGGGCCTCAATGAAGCTTTCTTT.

This chain joins TRBV27 and TRBJ2-5, with no clear D. Germline V lookup: CDR1 MNHEY, CDR2 SMNVEV (reference sequence). With 4 bases removed from V and 2 bases from J, the gap between germline ends came to 17 bases. The CDR3 is made up of 16 amino acids. The CDR3 here is CASSSQRLLGQETQYF. The CDR3 nucleotides are TGTGCCAGCAGTTCTCAACGGCTCCTGGGGCAAGAGACCCAGTACTTC.

This chain uses TRBV10-3 with TRBJ2-1; D may be TRBD2 (6 bases). Germline assignment: CDR1 ENHRY and CDR2 SYGVKD. The V and J ends lost 10 bases and 0 bases respectively, with 7 bases between them. This CDR3 is 12 amino acids long. CDR3 DNA: TGTGCCAGCGGGATCTCCTACAATGAGCAGTTCTTC. This codes for CASGISYNEQFF.

The CDR3 protein is CASSRESHYGYTF. CDR3 DNA sequence: TGTGCCAGCAGCAGAGAGAGCCACTATGGCTACACCTTC. The chain has TRBV21-1 and TRBJ1-2. TRBV21-1 is listed as a pseudogene. The CDR3 is 13 amino acids.

Here the CDR3 reads CASSLNRGTTGTEAFF. CDR3 nucleotides: TGCGCCAGCAGCTTGAACAGGGGGACCACGGGGACTGAAGCTTTCTTT. V usage is TRBV5-1 and J usage is TRBJ1-1, with 8 bases fitting TRBD1. Germline V CDR1 and CDR2: SGHRS, YFSETQ. The CDR3 extends over 16 amino acids. The V gene end was trimmed by 1 base and the J gene end by 5 bases; junction bases not matched to a gene: 10.

The rearrangement uses TRBV18 and TRBJ1-4; 8 nucleotides line up with TRBD1. The ends lost 5 bases at V and 6 bases at J; junction bases unmatched: 5. This CDR3 is built from 14 residues. The germline CDR1 and CDR2 sequences are KGHSH and LQKENI. CDR3: CASSSTGVDEKLFF. Here the CDR3 DNA reads TGTGCCAGCTCATCGACAGGGGTGGATGAAAAACTGTTTTTT.